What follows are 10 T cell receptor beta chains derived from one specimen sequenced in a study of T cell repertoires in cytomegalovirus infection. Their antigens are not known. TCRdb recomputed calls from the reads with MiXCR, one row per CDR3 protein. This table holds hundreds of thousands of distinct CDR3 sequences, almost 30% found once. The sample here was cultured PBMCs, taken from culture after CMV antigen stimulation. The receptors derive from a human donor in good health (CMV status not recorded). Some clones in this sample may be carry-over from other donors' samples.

This CDR3 is CASSAPQGMYSPLHF. CDR3 nucleotides: TGTGCCAGCAGTGCACCACAGGGGATGTATTCACCCCTCCACTTT. The J gene is TRBJ1-6, the V gene TRBV6-1, with 7 bases matching TRBD1. V trimming: 4 bases; J trimming: 8 bases; junction bases outside the gene matches: 8. Germline-derived CDR1 and CDR2 are MNHNS and SASEGT. This CDR3 region has 15 residues.

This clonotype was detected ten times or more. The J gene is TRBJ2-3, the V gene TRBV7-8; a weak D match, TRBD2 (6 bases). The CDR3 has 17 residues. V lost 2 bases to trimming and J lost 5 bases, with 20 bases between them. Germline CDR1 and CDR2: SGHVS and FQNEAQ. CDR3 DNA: TGTGCCAGCAGCTTAAGGGCGTCGGCTAGCGTTCGAGATACGCAGTATTTT. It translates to CASSLRASASVRDTQYF.

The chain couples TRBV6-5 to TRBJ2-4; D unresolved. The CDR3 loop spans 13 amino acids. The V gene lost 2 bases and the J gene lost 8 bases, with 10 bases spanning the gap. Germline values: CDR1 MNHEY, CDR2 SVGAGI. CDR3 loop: CASSYTNNDIQYF. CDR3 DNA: TGTGCCAGCAGTTACACTAATAACGACATTCAGTACTTC.

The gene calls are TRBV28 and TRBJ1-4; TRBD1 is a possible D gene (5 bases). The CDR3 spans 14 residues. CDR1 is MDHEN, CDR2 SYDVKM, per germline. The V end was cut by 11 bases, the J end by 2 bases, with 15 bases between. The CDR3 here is CAATRAGTNEKLFF. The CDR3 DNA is TGTGCCGCTACCCGGGCAGGGACTAATGAAAAACTGTTTTTT. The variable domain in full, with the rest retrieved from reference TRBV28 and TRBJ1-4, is DVKVTQSSRYLVKRTGEKVFLECVQDMDHENMFWYRQDPGLGLRLIYFSYDVKMKEKGDIPEGYSVSREKKERFSLILESASTNQTSMYLCAATRAGTNEKLFFGSGTQLSVL.

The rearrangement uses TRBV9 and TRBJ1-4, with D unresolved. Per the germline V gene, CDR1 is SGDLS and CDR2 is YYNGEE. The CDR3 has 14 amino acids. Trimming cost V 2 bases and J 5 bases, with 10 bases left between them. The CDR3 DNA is TGTGCCAGCAGCGTCGGGGTCCAAAATGAAAAACTGTTTTTT. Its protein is CASSVGVQNEKLFF.

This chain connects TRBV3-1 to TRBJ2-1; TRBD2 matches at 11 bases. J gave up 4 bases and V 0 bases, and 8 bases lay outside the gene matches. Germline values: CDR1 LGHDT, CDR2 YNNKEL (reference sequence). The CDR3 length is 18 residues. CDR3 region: CASSQDLGLAGGYNEQFF. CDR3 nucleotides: TGTGCCAGCAGCCAAGATCTGGGCCTAGCGGGAGGTTACAATGAGCAGTTCTTC.

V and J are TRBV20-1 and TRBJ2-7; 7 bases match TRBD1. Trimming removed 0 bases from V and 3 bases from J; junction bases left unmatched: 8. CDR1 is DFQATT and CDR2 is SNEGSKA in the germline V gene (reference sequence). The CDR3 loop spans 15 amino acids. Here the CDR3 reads CSARDETGANYEQYF. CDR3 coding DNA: TGCAGTGCTAGAGATGAAACAGGGGCCAACTACGAGCAGTACTTC.

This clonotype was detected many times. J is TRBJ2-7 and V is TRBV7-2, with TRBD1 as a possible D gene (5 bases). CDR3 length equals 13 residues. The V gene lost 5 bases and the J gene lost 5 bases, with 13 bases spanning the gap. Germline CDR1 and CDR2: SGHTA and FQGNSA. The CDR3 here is CASSGQGSNEQYF. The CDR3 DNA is TGTGCCAGCAGCGGGCAGGGTAGCAACGAGCAGTACTTC. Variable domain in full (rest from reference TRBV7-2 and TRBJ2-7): GAGVSQSPSNKVTEKGKDVELRCDPISGHTALYWYRQSLGQGLEFLIYFQGNSAPDKSGLPSDRFSAERTGGSVSTLTIQRTQQEDSAVYLCASSGQGSNEQYFGPGTRLTVT.

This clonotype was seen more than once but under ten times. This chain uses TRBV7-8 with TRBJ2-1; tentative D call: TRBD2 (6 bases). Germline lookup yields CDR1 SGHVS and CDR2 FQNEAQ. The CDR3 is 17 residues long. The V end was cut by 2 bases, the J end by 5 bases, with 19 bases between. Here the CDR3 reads CASSLTQGLPVNNEQFF. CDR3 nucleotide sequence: TGTGCCAGCAGCTTAACCCAGGGACTCCCTGTCAACAATGAGCAGTTCTTC.

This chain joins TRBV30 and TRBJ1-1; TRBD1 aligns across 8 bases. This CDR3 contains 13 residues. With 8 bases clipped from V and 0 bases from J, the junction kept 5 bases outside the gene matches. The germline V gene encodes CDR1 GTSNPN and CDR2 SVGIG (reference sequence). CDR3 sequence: CAVDREVNTEAFF. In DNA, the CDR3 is TGTGCCGTGGACAGGGAGGTGAACACTGAAGCTTTCTTT.